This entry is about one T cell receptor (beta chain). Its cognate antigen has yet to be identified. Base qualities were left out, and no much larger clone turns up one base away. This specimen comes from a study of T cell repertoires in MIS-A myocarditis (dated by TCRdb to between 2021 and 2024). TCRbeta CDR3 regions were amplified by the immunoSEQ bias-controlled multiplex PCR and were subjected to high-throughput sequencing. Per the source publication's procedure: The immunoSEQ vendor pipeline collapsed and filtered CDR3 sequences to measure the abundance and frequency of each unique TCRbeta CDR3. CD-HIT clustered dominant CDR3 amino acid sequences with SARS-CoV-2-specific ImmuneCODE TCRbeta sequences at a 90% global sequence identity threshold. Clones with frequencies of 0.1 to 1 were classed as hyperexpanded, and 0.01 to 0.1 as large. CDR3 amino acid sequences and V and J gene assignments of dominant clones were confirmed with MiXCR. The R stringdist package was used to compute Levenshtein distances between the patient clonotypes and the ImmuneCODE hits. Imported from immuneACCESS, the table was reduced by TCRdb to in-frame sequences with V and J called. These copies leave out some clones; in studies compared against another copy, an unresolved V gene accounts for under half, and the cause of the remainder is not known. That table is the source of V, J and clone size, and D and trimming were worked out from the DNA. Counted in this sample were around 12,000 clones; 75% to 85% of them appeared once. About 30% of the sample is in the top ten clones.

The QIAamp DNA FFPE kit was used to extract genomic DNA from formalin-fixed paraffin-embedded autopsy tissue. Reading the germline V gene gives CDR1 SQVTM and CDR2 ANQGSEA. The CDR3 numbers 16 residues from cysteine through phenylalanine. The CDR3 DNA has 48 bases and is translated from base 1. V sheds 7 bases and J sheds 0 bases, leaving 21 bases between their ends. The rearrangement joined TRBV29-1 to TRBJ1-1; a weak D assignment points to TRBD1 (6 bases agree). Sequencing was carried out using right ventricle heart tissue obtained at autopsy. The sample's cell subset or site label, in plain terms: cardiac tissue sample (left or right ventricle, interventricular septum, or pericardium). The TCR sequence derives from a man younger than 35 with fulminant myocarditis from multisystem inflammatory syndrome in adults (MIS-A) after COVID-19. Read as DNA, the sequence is TGCAGCGCCCGGGACATCCCTAAGGGGTTGAACACTGAAGCTTTCTTT. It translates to CSARDIPKGLNTEAFF. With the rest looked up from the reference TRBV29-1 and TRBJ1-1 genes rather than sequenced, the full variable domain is SAVISQKPSRDICQRGTSLTIQCQVDSQVTMMFWYRQQPGQSLTLIATANQGSEATYESGFVIDKFPISRPNLTFSTLTVSNMSPEDSSIYLCSARDIPKGLNTEAFFGQGTRLTVV.